This T cell receptor (beta chain) was observed in a study of early T cells in non-severe SARS-CoV-2 infection. Findings of the study overall: Anti-spike CD8 responses were favored in VDJdb matching, and private and CD4 specificities were missed.

V lost 4 bases, J lost 7 bases, and 16 bases lay in between. The germline V gene has CDR1 MGHDK and CDR2 SYGVNS. CDR3 length: 14 residues. Of note for this clonotype: The antigen remains unidentified.

In the library, individual cDNA molecules carried attached unique molecular identifiers. In TCRdb, the 5' RACE reads were re-called with MiXCR into one record per CDR3 protein. Here the sample spans roughly 70,000 distinct CDR3 sequences, 18% being singletons. This sequence was found in an adult who was a healthcare worker with PCR-confirmed SARS-CoV-2 infection or an uninfected control (not recorded which). The sample consisted of whole blood, taken at baseline. This chain links TRBV25-1 with TRBJ1-2, with TRBD1 as a possible D gene (6 bases). CDR3 amino acids: CASSGFTGMSGYTF. The CDR3 DNA follows: TGTGCCAGCAGTGGATTCACAGGGATGAGTGGCTACACCTTC.